This is a list of T cell receptor beta chains from one sample in a study of PD-L1 blockade in urothelial cancer. Assay used: immunoSEQ multiplex PCR; TCRdb lists only in-frame clones, some missing. Seen here are about 30,000 clones, 75% to 85% observed once, and the top ten hold 3% to 3.5%. The sample here was PBMCs, taken around atezolizumab (anti-PD-L1) treatment. These receptors were obtained from a man aged 70 or older with urothelial cancer. Each CDR3 is given with its conserved first and last residue.

CDR3: CASSQGRNTGELFF
J: TRBJ2-2
V: TRBV4-2

CDR3: CASSTEWVGGHTEAFF
J: TRBJ1-1
V: TRBV7-8

CDR3: CASSFGDRANSGANVLTF
J: TRBJ2-6
V: TRBV5-8

CDR3: CAISESGRNTEAFF
J: TRBJ1-1
V: TRBV10-3

CDR3: CASSLEEGNTEAFF
J: TRBJ1-1
V: TRBV11-1

CDR3: CASKGARSNYGYTF
J: TRBJ1-2
V: TRBV27

CDR3: CASSLGLAGAPYEQYF
J: TRBJ2-7
V: TRBV7-2

CDR3: CASSLGAGETQYF
J: TRBJ2-5
V: TRBV28

CDR3: CASSLGLANEQYF
J: TRBJ2-7
V: TRBV18

CDR3: CASTATVSSYNSPLHF
J: TRBJ1-6
V: TRBV6-6

CDR3: CASSERDRGSMETQYF
J: TRBJ2-5
V: TRBV5-4

CDR3: CASSATGGSSTDTQYF
J: TRBJ2-3
V: TRBV19

CDR3: CASSLHGSSYEQYF
J: TRBJ2-7
V: TRBV7-3

CDR3: CASSSELARSGANVLTF
J: TRBJ2-6
V: TRBV5-4

CDR3: CASRTTSTDTQYF
J: TRBJ2-3
V: TRBV5-1

CDR3: CAIRGTSGRNTGELFF
J: TRBJ2-2
V: TRBV10-3

CDR3: CATRIGGGEDTQYF
J: TRBJ2-3
V: TRBV27

CDR3: CASSQDPSTDTQYF
J: TRBJ2-3
V: TRBV4-3

CDR3: CASSRQGPTDTQYF
J: TRBJ2-3
V: TRBV28

CDR3: CASTNPNTGELFF
J: TRBJ2-2
V: TRBV19

CDR3: CASSSQTVSGNTIYF
J: TRBJ1-3
V: TRBV7-2

CDR3: CASSYSTGGRNSPLHF
J: TRBJ1-6
V: TRBV6-5

CDR3: CASSPRLAGSSYNEQFF
J: TRBJ2-1
V: TRBV18

CDR3: CASTRQGGYGYTF
J: TRBJ1-2
V: TRBV2

CDR3: CASSLDGGTNEKLFF
J: TRBJ1-4
V: TRBV7-2

CDR3: CSGGTGNTGELFF
J: TRBJ2-2
V: TRBV29-1

CDR3: CASSLGQGRTEAFF
J: TRBJ1-1
V: TRBV7-9

CDR3: CASSQVTGGLGQYF
J: TRBJ2-7
V: TRBV14